The 17 T cell receptor beta chains given below trace back to one sample, sequenced in a study of T cell responses to AZD1222 COVID-19 vaccine. TCRdb keeps only in-frame clones here, not all; method: immunoSEQ multiplex PCR. Of approximately 170,000 clones listed, roughly 93% are singletons. Sequencing used peripheral blood, obtained on day 0 of AZD1222 vaccination. These receptors all come from an adult in good health.

The J gene is TRBJ1-3, the V gene TRBV27, with 8 bases fitting TRBD1. CDR3 size: 14 residues. The J segment lost 8 bases and the V segment lost 3 bases, leaving 6 bases of the junction unmatched. CDR1 is MNHEY, CDR2 SMNVEV, per germline (reference sequence). CDR3 sequence reads: CASSLAGGIDTIYF. CDR3 nucleotides: TGTGCCAGCAGTTTGGCAGGGGGCATAGACACCATATATTTT.

This chain links TRBV29-1 with TRBJ2-2; D is undetermined. The germline V gene encodes CDR1 SQVTM and CDR2 ANQGSEA. The V gene lost 5 bases and the J gene lost 0 bases, with 13 bases spanning the gap. This CDR3 spans 15 amino acids. The CDR3 loop is CSVRVGATNTGELFF. DNA for the CDR3: TGCAGCGTTCGGGTGGGCGCAACGAACACCGGGGAGCTGTTTTTT.

The chain couples TRBV27 to TRBJ1-4, with D perhaps matching TRBD1 (6 bases). Germline V gene sequence: CDR1 MNHEY, CDR2 SMNVEV (reference sequence). This CDR3 spans 12 amino acids. V gave up 7 bases and J gave up 8 bases, with 11 bases separating them. The CDR3 spells CASKPGDEKLFF. In DNA, the CDR3 is TGTGCCAGCAAACCAGGGGACGAAAAACTGTTTTTT.

The genes are TRBV5-1 and TRBJ2-1, with no clear D. CDR1 and CDR2 (germline): SGHRS, YFSETQ. V shed 0 bases and J shed 5 bases, with 6 bases lying between them. This CDR3 is 13 amino acids long. The CDR3 here is CASSLDANNEQFF. CDR3 sequence (DNA): TGCGCCAGCAGCTTGGATGCGAACAATGAGCAGTTCTTC.

The chain links TRBV2 to TRBJ2-5; D might be TRBD2 (6 bases). The V gene's germline CDR1 is SNHLY and CDR2 FYNNEI. V dropped 8 bases and J dropped 3 bases, with 10 bases sitting between them. There are 12 residues in the CDR3. CDR3 loop: CASGRSEETQYF. The CDR3, as DNA: TGTGCCAGCGGGAGGAGTGAAGAGACCCAGTACTTC.

V is TRBV19 and J is TRBJ1-4; tentative D call: TRBD1 (5 bases). The CDR3 totals 14 residues. Germline-derived CDR1 and CDR2 are LNHDA and SQIVND (reference sequence). V shed 2 bases and J shed 11 bases, with 15 bases lying between them. Written as DNA, the CDR3 is TGTGCCAGTAGTATATCGGGGGTAGGGCAGAAACTGTTTTTT. Its translation: CASSISGVGQKLFF.

This sequence joins TRBV28 and TRBJ2-7, with TRBD2 identical over 7 bases. In germline, CDR1 is MDHEN, CDR2 SYDVKM. The CDR3 has 13 residues. V lost 6 bases and J lost 1; bases outside the gene matches: 3. In nucleotides, the CDR3 is TGTGCCAGCAGGAAGGGACTATCCTACGAGCAGTACTTC. It encodes CASRKGLSYEQYF.

The V gene is TRBV29-1, the J gene TRBJ2-7; TRBD1 might be the D (5 bases). The CDR3 runs 12 residues. Germline V gene data show CDR1 as SQVTM and CDR2 as ANQGSEA. The ends were cut back, 7 bases at V and 6 bases at J, with 16 bases in the middle. In DNA form, the CDR3 reads TGCAGCGCTATCAGGGTTTCGGGCGAGCAGTACTTC. The encoded protein is CSAIRVSGEQYF.

The rearrangement joins TRBV12-3 or TRBV12-4 to TRBJ2-7, with D unclear. V was shortened by 5 bases and J by 2 bases, with 10 bases between the two germline ends. This CDR3 spans 13 amino acids. The CDR3, as DNA: TGTGCCAGCAGTGCTCATAGCACCTACGAGCAGTACTTC. It is translated as CASSAHSTYEQYF.

The V gene is TRBV9, the J gene TRBJ1-4; D not resolved. The CDR3 runs to 14 residues. Trimming took 5 bases from V and 3 from J, leaving 11 bases between them. Germline-derived CDR1 and CDR2 are SGDLS and YYNGEE. The CDR3 spells CASRGGDPNEKLFF. The CDR3 region has the DNA TGTGCCAGCAGAGGCGGCGATCCTAATGAAAAACTGTTTTTT. The whole variable domain, remainder taken from reference TRBV9 and TRBJ1-4, is DSGVTQTPKHLITATGQRVTLRCSPRSGDLSVYWYQQSLDQGLQFLIQYYNGEERAKGNILERFSAQQFPDLHSELNLSSLELGDSALYFCASRGGDPNEKLFFGSGTQLSVL.

This sequence joins TRBV27 and TRBJ1-6; maybe TRBD1 (5 bases). There are 14 residues in the CDR3. CDR1 MNHEY and CDR2 SMNVEV come from the germline V gene (reference sequence). V lost 4 bases to trimming and J lost 5 bases, with 9 bases between them. The CDR3 DNA sequence: TGTGCCAGCAGTTGGGGGTGGGATAATTCACCCCTCCACTTT. Translating it yields CASSWGWDNSPLHF.

This clone came up a few times. The gene calls are TRBV11-1 and TRBJ1-1, with D perhaps matching TRBD1 (5 bases). Between the trimmed V and J ends, which lost 3 bases and 3 bases, there was a span of 11 bases. Germline-derived CDR1 and CDR2 are SGHAT and FQDESV (reference sequence). This CDR3 is 14 amino acids long. DNA of the CDR3: TGTGCCAGCAGCTTTTCGGGGGTCGACACTGAAGCTTTCTTT. Protein sequence: CASSFSGVDTEAFF. The entire variable domain, with the rest obtained from reference TRBV11-1 and TRBJ1-1, is as follows: EAEVAQSPRYKITEKSQAVAFWCDPISGHATLYWYRQILGQGPELLVQFQDESVVDDSQLPKDRFSAERLKGVDSTLKIQPAELGDSAMYLCASSFSGVDTEAFFGQGTRLTVV.

This clone was seen more than once but under ten times. The chain joins TRBV19 to TRBJ2-7; the D gene is possibly TRBD2 (6 bases). Germline CDR1 is LNHDA and CDR2 is SQIVND (reference sequence). The CDR3 extends over 13 amino acids. The V gene lost 3 bases and the J gene lost 6 bases, with 12 bases spanning the gap. Here the CDR3 reads CASSMGQGLEQYF. As DNA, the CDR3 is TGTGCCAGTAGTATGGGGCAGGGACTCGAGCAGTACTTC.

This chain connects TRBV2 to TRBJ1-2; D remains unclear. CDR3 length: 13 residues. Trimming pared 1 base from V and 2 bases from J, leaving 5 bases between. CDR1 is SNHLY, CDR2 FYNNEI, per germline. CDR3 residues: CASSEVRNYGYTF. CDR3 nucleotides: TGTGCCAGCAGTGAAGTCAGGAACTATGGCTACACCTTC.

This chain links TRBV5-6 with TRBJ1-4; D is unresolved. Germline assignment: CDR1 SGHDT and CDR2 YYEEEE. CDR3 length: 17 residues. V lost 4 bases and J lost 2, with 18 bases in between. CDR3 DNA sequence: TGTGCCAGCAGCCTACCACAAGCCGACGGGACTAATGAAAAACTGTTTTTT. Protein sequence: CASSLPQADGTNEKLFF.

This chain links TRBV7-9 with TRBJ1-2, with 8 bases matching TRBD1. CDR3 length: 15 residues. Germline V gene lookup returns CDR1 SEHNR and CDR2 FQNEAQ (reference sequence). The V and J ends lost 3 bases and 7 bases, in that order; junction bases with no gene match: 10. The CDR3 nucleotides are TGTGCCAGCAGCTTCAAAGACAGGGGAAGAGCTGGCTACACCTTC. The encoded protein is CASSFKDRGRAGYTF.

The CDR3 here is CASSLTTEAFF. CDR3 coding DNA: TGTGCCAGCAGTTTAACCACTGAAGCTTTCTTT. The rearrangement links TRBV12-3 or TRBV12-4 to TRBJ1-1; D remains unclear. This CDR3 is built from 11 residues. Trimming removed 2 bases at V and 4 bases at J, with 2 bases between.